Following are 15 T cell receptor beta chains from one sample sequenced in a study of spatial heterogeneity in lung cancer. TCRdb reprocessed the 5' RACE reads with MiXCR, giving one entry per CDR3 protein. The data contain 9,500 to 15,000 distinct CDR3 sequences, approximately 15% of them singletons. Time point noted: sample taken at primary tumor resection. No cell sorting; template was whole RNA from tumor, lung tissue or PBMC. The sequences come from PBMCs, collected at surgery. The receptors derive from a female donor with early-stage non-small cell lung cancer.

Within the sample, this clonotype is medium-sized. This chain connects TRBV7-8 to TRBJ2-1, with 8 nucleotides matching TRBD2. Germline V gene sequence: CDR1 SGHVS, CDR2 FQNEAQ. The CDR3 contains 19 residues. After removal of 2 bases from V and 2 bases from J, the junction contained 14 bases not matched to a gene. This CDR3 reads CASSLPTSSLAGTYNEQFF. Here the CDR3 DNA reads TGTGCCAGCAGCTTACCAACTTCTTCCCTAGCGGGTACCTACAATGAGCAGTTCTTC.

By proportion, this clonotype is medium-sized. The J gene is TRBJ1-2, the V gene TRBV29-1; weak D call: TRBD1 (6 bases). V lost 7 bases, J lost 9 bases, and 18 bases lay in between. Germline V CDR1 and CDR2: SQVTM, ANQGSEA. The length of the CDR3 is 12 residues. The CDR3 DNA follows: TGCAGCGCCAGGGGAGACCGGTCGAGCTACACCTTC. Translation gives CSARGDRSSYTF.

This clonotype was counted at least ten times. One junction end disagrees with the germline gene, perhaps due to a read error. V is TRBV7-2 and J is TRBJ2-7; TRBD1 is a possible D gene (6 bases). CDR1 and CDR2 from the germline V gene are SGHTA and FQGNSA. The CDR3 extends over 12 amino acids. CDR3 coding DNA: TGTGCCGGCAGCCCTGACAGGTACGAGCAGTACTTC. This sequence encodes CAGSPDRYEQYF.

By sample share, this clonotype is medium-sized. CDR3 loop: CASSPGIGPGEPQHF. In DNA, the CDR3 is TGTGCCAGCTCACCAGGAATTGGGCCGGGGGAGCCCCAGCATTTT. V gene TRBV18 combines with J gene TRBJ1-5; D possibly corresponds to TRBD1 (5 bases). The CDR3 is 15 residues long. The V gene's germline CDR1 is KGHSH and CDR2 LQKENI. Trimming took off 2 bases at V and 8 bases at J, with 16 bases between the two ends.

The rearrangement joins TRBV6-4 to TRBJ2-3; 7 bases match TRBD1. The CDR3 extends over 18 amino acids. V dropped 3 bases and J dropped 3; count of bases not matched to a gene: 15. The germline CDR1 and CDR2 sequences are MRHNA and SNTAGT. CDR3 loop: CASSDFGPTRGPTDTQYF. The CDR3 DNA reads as TGTGCCAGCAGTGATTTCGGACCGACAAGGGGGCCGACAGATACGCAGTATTTT.

The chain uses TRBV6-1 and TRBJ1-1; the match to TRBD1 covers 7 bases. The CDR3 spans 15 residues. The germline CDR1 and CDR2 sequences are MNHNS and SASEGT. V lost 6 bases, J lost 0 bases, and 7 bases stayed unmatched. The CDR3: CASRPGQLMNTEAFF. DNA for the CDR3: TGTGCCAGCAGGCCGGGACAGCTGATGAACACTGAAGCTTTCTTT.

Relative to its sample, this clonotype is medium-sized. The chain is built from TRBV14 and TRBJ2-1, with 16 bases that match TRBD2. From germline, CDR1 is SGHDN and CDR2 FVKESK. The CDR3 length is 18 residues. V was clipped by 2 bases and J by 6 bases; unmatched bases: 7. CDR3 in amino acids: CASSQKFGTSGRANEQFF. CDR3 bases: TGTGCCAGCAGCCAAAAGTTCGGGACTAGCGGGAGGGCCAATGAGCAGTTCTTC.

This clonotype was found many times. This sequence joins TRBV6-5 and TRBJ2-5, with D hard to call. Trimming cost V 5 bases and J 0 bases, with 4 bases left between them. The CDR3 consists of 12 residues. Germline V gene data show CDR1 as MNHEY and CDR2 as SVGAGI. DNA for the CDR3: TGTGCCAGCAGTGTAAACCAAGAGACCCAGTACTTC. Translation gives CASSVNQETQYF.

By proportion, this clonotype is medium-sized. J is TRBJ2-7 and V is TRBV7-9; tentatively, D is TRBD1 (6 bases). The CDR3 covers 12 residues. Trimming stripped 3 bases from V and 6 bases from J, with 9 bases between. The germline V gene has CDR1 SEHNR and CDR2 FQNEAQ (reference sequence). As DNA, the CDR3 is TGTGCCAGCAGCTTCTCAGGGGCCGAGCAGTACTTC. Protein sequence: CASSFSGAEQYF.

This clonotype was counted at least ten times. The chain has TRBV28 and TRBJ2-4; a weak D match, TRBD1 (6 bases). The V end lost 2 bases, the J end lost 5 bases, and 7 bases lay between the germline ends. Germline loops: CDR1 MDHEN, CDR2 SYDVKM. This CDR3 region has 13 residues. CDR3 residues: CASSLEGENIQYF. Here the CDR3 DNA reads TGTGCCAGCAGTTTAGAGGGGGAAAACATTCAGTACTTC.

This clonotype has a count of ten or more. V is TRBV5-1 and J is TRBJ2-5; 7 nucleotides match TRBD2. V shed 3 bases and J 1 base; nucleotides not matched to a gene: 12. The CDR3 has 17 residues. Germline V gene data show CDR1 as SGHRS and CDR2 as YFSETQ. In DNA form, the CDR3 reads TGCGCCAGCAGCTCGGGAGGATTTTCCGGGATCCAAGAGACCCAGTACTTC. Protein sequence: CASSSGGFSGIQETQYF. Full variable domain (rest looked up from reference TRBV5-1 and TRBJ2-5): KAGVTQTPRYLIKTRGQQVTLSCSPISGHRSVSWYQQTPGQGLQFLFEYFSETQRNKGNFPGRFSGRQFSNSRSEMNVSTLELGDSALYLCASSSGGFSGIQETQYFGPGTRLLVL.

In its sample, this clonotype ranks as medium-sized. This sequence joins TRBV20-1 and TRBJ2-5, with D perhaps TRBD2 (5 bases). The CDR3 extends over 14 amino acids. Germline loops: CDR1 DFQATT, CDR2 SNEGSKA (reference sequence). V lost 5 bases and J lost 6, with 19 bases in between. CDR3 DNA: TGCAGTGCTGAGGCCGGGTCGGGATTACAGACCCAGTACTTC. It translates to CSAEAGSGLQTQYF.

This clonotype has ten or more counts. The rearrangement joins TRBV29-1 to TRBJ2-1; 11 bases line up with TRBD2. Germline lookup yields CDR1 SQVTM and CDR2 ANQGSEA. V dropped 4 bases and J dropped 4; count of bases not matched to a gene: 6. CDR3 length equals 15 residues. CDR3 loop: CSVVRGLAAYNEQFF. In nucleotides, the CDR3 is TGCAGCGTTGTCCGGGGACTAGCGGCGTACAATGAGCAGTTCTTC.

By share of the sample, this clonotype is medium-sized (0.01 to 0.1%). The chain combines TRBV29-1 with TRBJ2-7; 7 bases are a match to TRBD1. V was pared by 3 bases and J by 6 bases, with 11 bases of the junction left unmatched. The germline V gene has CDR1 SQVTM and CDR2 ANQGSEA. CDR3 length: 14 amino acids. Here the CDR3 DNA reads TGCAGCGTTGATAGACAGGGAGTAGCCTCCGAGCAGTACTTC. Protein sequence: CSVDRQGVASEQYF.

This clonotype appeared many times. V is TRBV5-1 and J is TRBJ1-5; 11 nucleotides match TRBD1. Losses at the gene ends were 0 bases for V and 5 bases for J; bases not matched to a gene: 7. Germline loops: CDR1 SGHRS, CDR2 YFSETQ. The CDR3 sequence is 17 residues long. CDR3: CASSLGPAGQGDQPQHF. As DNA, the CDR3 is TGCGCCAGCAGCTTGGGACCAGCGGGACAGGGGGATCAGCCCCAGCATTTT.